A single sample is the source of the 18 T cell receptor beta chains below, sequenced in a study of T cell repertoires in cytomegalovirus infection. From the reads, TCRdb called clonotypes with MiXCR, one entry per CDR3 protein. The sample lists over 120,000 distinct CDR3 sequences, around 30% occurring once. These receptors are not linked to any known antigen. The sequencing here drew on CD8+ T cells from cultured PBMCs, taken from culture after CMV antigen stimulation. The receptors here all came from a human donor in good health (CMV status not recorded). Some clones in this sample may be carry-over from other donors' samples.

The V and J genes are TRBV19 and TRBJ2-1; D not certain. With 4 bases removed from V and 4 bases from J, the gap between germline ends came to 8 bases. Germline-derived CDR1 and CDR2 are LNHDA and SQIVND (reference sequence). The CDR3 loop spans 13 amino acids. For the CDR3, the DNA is TGTGCCAGTAGTACGTCTCGTTACAATGAGCAGTTCTTC. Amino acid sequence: CASSTSRYNEQFF.

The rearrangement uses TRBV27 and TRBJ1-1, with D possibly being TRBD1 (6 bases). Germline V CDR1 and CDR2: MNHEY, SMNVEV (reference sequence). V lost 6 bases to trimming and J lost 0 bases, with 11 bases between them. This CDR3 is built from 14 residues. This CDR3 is CASSSTGLNTEAFF. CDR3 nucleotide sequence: TGTGCCAGCAGCTCTACAGGGTTGAACACTGAAGCTTTCTTT.

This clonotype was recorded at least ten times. The CDR3 loop is CASSADRGDQPQHF. The CDR3 region has the DNA TGTGCCAGCAGTGCCGACAGGGGGGATCAGCCCCAGCATTTT. This rearrangement joins TRBV12-3 or TRBV12-4 to TRBJ1-5; 9 nucleotides agree with TRBD1. CDR3 length equals 14 residues. With 5 bases clipped from V and 5 bases from J, the junction kept 4 bases outside the gene matches.

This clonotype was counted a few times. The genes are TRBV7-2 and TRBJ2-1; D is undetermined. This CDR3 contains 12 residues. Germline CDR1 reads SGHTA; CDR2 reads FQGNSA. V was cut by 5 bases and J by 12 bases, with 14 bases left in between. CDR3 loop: CASSARFLRQFF. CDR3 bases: TGTGCCAGCAGCGCCCGGTTTCTTCGGCAGTTCTTC.

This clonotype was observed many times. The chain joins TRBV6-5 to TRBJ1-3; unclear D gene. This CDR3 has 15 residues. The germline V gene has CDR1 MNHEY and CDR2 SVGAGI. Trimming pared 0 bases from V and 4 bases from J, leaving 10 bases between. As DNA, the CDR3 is TGTGCCAGCAGTTACTCGACCGGGCTAGGAAACACCATATATTTT. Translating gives CASSYSTGLGNTIYF.

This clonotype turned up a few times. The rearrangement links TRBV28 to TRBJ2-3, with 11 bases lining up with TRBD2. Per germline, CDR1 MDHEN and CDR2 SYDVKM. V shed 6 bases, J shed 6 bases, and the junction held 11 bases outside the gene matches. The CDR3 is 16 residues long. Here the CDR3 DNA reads TGTGCCAGCAGCGATATTAGCGGGGGGGCCGAGGATACGCAGTATTTT. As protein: CASSDISGGAEDTQYF.

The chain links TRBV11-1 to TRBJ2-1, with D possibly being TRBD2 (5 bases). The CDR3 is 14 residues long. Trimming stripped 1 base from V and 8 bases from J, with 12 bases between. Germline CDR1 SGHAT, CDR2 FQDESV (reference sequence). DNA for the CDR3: TGTGCCAGCAGCTTAGAAGGGCCGGAGGATGAGCAGTTCTTC. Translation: CASSLEGPEDEQFF.

The CDR3 loop reads CASSYRQRLYEQYF. For the CDR3, the DNA is TGTGCCAGCAGTTATCGACAGAGACTCTACGAGCAGTACTTC. This chain links TRBV6-5 with TRBJ2-7, with D maybe TRBD1 (5 bases). The CDR3 has 14 amino acids. V was shortened by 3 bases and J by 3 bases, with 12 bases between the two germline ends. Germline values: CDR1 MNHEY, CDR2 SVGAGI.

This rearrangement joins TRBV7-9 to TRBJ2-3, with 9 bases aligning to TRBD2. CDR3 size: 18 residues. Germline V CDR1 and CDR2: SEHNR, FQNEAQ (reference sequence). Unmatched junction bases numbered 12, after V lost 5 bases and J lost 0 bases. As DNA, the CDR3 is TGTGCCAGCAGCCTTAGAAGGACTAGCGAGGATAGCACAGATACGCAGTATTTT. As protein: CASSLRRTSEDSTDTQYF.

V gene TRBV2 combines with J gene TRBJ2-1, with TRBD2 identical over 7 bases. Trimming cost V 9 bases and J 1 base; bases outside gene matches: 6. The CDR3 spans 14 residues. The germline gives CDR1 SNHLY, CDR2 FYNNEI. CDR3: CARESGESYNEQFF. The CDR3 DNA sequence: TGTGCCAGGGAGAGCGGGGAATCCTACAATGAGCAGTTCTTC.

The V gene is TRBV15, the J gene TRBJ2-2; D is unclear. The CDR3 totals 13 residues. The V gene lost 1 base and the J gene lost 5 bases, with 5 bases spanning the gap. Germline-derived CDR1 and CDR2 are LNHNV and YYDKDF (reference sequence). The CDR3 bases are TGTGCCACCAGCAGAGGTCTGACCGGGGAGCTGTTTTTT. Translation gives CATSRGLTGELFF.

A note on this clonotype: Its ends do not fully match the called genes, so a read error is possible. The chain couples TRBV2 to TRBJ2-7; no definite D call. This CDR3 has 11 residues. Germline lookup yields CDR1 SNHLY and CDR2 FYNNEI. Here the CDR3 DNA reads TGTGCCAGCAGTGAAGGTCCACCCGTCGACTTC. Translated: CASSEGPPVDF.

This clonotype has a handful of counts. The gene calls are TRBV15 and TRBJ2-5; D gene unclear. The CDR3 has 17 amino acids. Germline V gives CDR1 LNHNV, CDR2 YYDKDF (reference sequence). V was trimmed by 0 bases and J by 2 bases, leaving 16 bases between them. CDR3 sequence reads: CATSRDKYKKLQETQYF. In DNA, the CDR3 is TGTGCCACCAGCAGAGATAAATACAAGAAACTTCAAGAGACCCAGTACTTC.

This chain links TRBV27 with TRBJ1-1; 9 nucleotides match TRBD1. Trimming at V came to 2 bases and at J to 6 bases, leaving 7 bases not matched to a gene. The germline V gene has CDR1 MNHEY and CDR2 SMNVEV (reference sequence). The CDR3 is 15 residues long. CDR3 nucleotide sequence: TGTGCCAGCAGTTTACAGGGACAGGGATATCCTGAAGCTTTCTTT. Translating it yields CASSLQGQGYPEAFF.

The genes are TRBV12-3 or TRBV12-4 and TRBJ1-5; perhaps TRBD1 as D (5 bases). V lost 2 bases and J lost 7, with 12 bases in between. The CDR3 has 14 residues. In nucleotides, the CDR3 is TGTGCCAGCAGTTTACGGGGCGCATGGCAGCCCCAGCATTTT. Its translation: CASSLRGAWQPQHF.

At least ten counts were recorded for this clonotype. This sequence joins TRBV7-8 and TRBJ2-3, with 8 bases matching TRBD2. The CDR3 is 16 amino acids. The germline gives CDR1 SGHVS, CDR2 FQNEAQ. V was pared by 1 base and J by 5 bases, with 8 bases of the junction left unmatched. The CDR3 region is CASSLDTGGRGDTQYF. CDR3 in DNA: TGTGCCAGCAGCTTAGATACGGGGGGGAGGGGAGATACGCAGTATTTT.

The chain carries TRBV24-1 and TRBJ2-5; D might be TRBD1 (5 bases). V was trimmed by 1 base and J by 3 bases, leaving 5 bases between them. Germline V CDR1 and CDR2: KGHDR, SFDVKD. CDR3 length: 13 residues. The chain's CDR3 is CATSDLGEETQYF. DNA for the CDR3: TGTGCCACCAGTGATTTAGGGGAAGAGACCCAGTACTTC.

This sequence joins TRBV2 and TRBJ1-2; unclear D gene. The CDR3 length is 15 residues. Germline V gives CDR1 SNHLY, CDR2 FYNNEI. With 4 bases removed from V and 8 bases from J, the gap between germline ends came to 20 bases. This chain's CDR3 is CASSVSLETPGGYTF. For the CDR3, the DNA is TGTGCCAGCAGTGTCTCACTAGAGACCCCCGGCGGCTACACCTTC. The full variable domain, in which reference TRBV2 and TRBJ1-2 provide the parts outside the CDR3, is EPEVTQTPSHQVTQMGQEVILRCVPISNHLYFYWYRQILGQKVEFLVSFYNNEISEKSEIFDDQFSVERPDGSNFTLKIRSTKLEDSAMYFCASSVSLETPGGYTFGSGTRLTVV.